These T cell receptor beta chains were read from a single sample in a study of identical twins. TCRdb used MiXCR to reprocess the 5' RACE reads, holding one entry per CDR3 protein. This sample yields 1.5 million to 2 million distinct CDR3 sequences, of which under 35% are seen a single time; more than 0.25% belongs to the top ten. The sample comprised cord blood. These receptors were collected from a newborn girl in good health. Each CDR3 is given with its conserved first and last residue. Fields, in order: V gene, clone size, J gene, D gene, CDR3 DNA, CDR3 protein. A D gene is named only where the DNA matches it firmly. Part of the rows lack a size; the others show once, few, many or a class for expanded clones.

>TRBV4-2|-|TRBJ2-3|TRBD2
TGTGCCAGCAGCCATCCCCAGCGGGGGGGCAGAGATACGCAGTATTTT
CASSHPQRGGRDTQYF
>TRBV12-3/TRBV12-4|-|TRBJ1-1|-
TGTGCCAGCAGCCCTTTCAGGTCGTGGACTGAAGCTTTCTTT
CASSPFRSWTEAFF
>TRBV20-1|few|TRBJ2-3|-
TGCAGTGCTAGGCCCATGGGTGATACGCAGTATTTT
CSARPMGDTQYF
>TRBV20-1|-|TRBJ1-4|-
TGCAGTGCTTACCAGGGGCGGGTGCATATGAAGGAAAAACTGTTTTTT
CSAYQGRVHMKEKLFF
>TRBV27|-|TRBJ1-1|-
TGTGCCAGCAGCCCCCTGACAGGCTCTGAAGCTTTCTTT
CASSPLTGSEAFF
>TRBV7-9|few|TRBJ2-7|TRBD1
TGTGCCAGCAGCTTAAAGGGACAGATCTACGAGCAGTACTTC
CASSLKGQIYEQYF
>TRBV25-1|-|TRBJ2-7|TRBD1
TGTGCCAGCCGACAGGGCCCGGACTACGAGCAGTACTTC
CASRQGPDYEQYF
>TRBV20-1|-|TRBJ1-4|-
TGCAGTGCTAGTGGGTGGGGACGGAACCATGGCGAAAAACTGTTTTTT
CSASGWGRNHGEKLFF
>TRBV6-1|-|TRBJ2-3|-
TGTGCCAGCATTGAAGCGTCTAGGAGTTCAGATACGCAGTATTTT
CASIEASRSSDTQYF
>TRBV2|-|TRBJ1-1|TRBD1
TGTGCCAGCGGCGGACAGGGCGGGGGTGAAGCTTTCTTT
CASGGQGGGEAFF
>TRBV28|-|TRBJ2-2|-
TGTGCCAGCAGTTTTCCGAGACCCACCGGGGAGCTGTTTTTT
CASSFPRPTGELFF
>TRBV4-1|-|TRBJ1-5|-
TGCGCCAGCAGCTGGGGCAGGGAGCAGCCCCAGCATTTT
CASSWGREQPQHF
>TRBV5-1|few|TRBJ1-2|TRBD1
TGCGCCAGCAGTAGAACCGACAGGGGGATTGGCTACACCTTC
CASSRTDRGIGYTF
>TRBV3-1|-|TRBJ2-3|TRBD2
TGTGCCAGCAGCCAATATCCGGGACTAGCGGGAGCCTACGCAGATACGCAGTATTTT
CASSQYPGLAGAYADTQYF
>TRBV6-6|-|TRBJ2-3|TRBD2
TGTGCCAGCAGGGTAGCGGGAGAGGGCACAGATACGCAGTATTTT
CASRVAGEGTDTQYF
>TRBV15|-|TRBJ2-7|-
TGTGCCACCAGCAGAGAGCCATCTGGGCAATGGGGGCAGTACTTC
CATSREPSGQWGQYF
>TRBV25-1|-|TRBJ1-4|-
TGTGCCAGCAGCGAAAGAGTAGGAAATGAAAAACTGTTTTTT
CASSERVGNEKLFF
>TRBV10-3|few|TRBJ2-1|TRBD2
TGTGCCATCAGACTCGGACTAGCGGGTTCCAATGAGCAGTTCTTC
CAIRLGLAGSNEQFF
>TRBV10-3|few|TRBJ1-2|-
TGTGCCTCCTATACTAGCCTGTTTAACTATGGCTACACCTTC
CASYTSLFNYGYTF
>TRBV11-2|few|TRBJ2-6|-
TGTGCCAGCAGCCATTGGGTGGGGGAGGGGGCCAACGTCCTGACTTTC
CASSHWVGEGANVLTF
>TRBV4-2|many|TRBJ2-7|TRBD2
TGTGCCAGCAGCCCCGCGACTAGCGGCTCCTACGAGCAGTACTTC
CASSPATSGSYEQYF
>TRBV20-1|few|TRBJ2-1|-
TGCAGTGCTAGAGACCCCCGGCAGGGGGGCAATGAGCAGTTCTTC
CSARDPRQGGNEQFF
>TRBV5-1|-|TRBJ2-4|-
TGCGCCAGATACCGCAGGGTAGCCAAAAACATTCAGTACTTC
CARYRRVAKNIQYF
>TRBV29-1|-|TRBJ1-2|TRBD1
TGCAGCGGAGGGACAGCTAACTATGGCTACACCTTC
CSGGTANYGYTF
>TRBV29-1|few|TRBJ2-1|TRBD2
TGCAGCGTTGGGCGGGGGGCCTACAATGAGCAGTTCTTC
CSVGRGAYNEQFF
>TRBV6-6|-|TRBJ1-6|TRBD1
TGTGCCAGCATTGCGACAGGGGAGAATTCACCCCTCCACTTT
CASIATGENSPLHF
>TRBV4-1|once|TRBJ2-3|-
TGCGCCAGCGGCCAAGGGAAGCACAGGGTGGCCACAGATACGCAGTATTTT
CASGQGKHRVATDTQYF
>TRBV15|many|TRBJ2-7|-
TGTGCCACCAGCAGAGAGTTTAGCCACGCTTATCTAGCCTACGAGCAGTACTTC
CATSREFSHAYLAYEQYF
>TRBV10-3|few|TRBJ1-2|-
TGTGCCATCAGTGAGAGGGCGAACACCGATGACTATGGCTACACCTTC
CAISERANTDDYGYTF
>TRBV4-2|many|TRBJ2-1|-
TGTGCCAGCAGCCAAGGAGGGGTTTCCTACAATGAGCAGTTCTTC
CASSQGGVSYNEQFF
>TRBV6-1|few|TRBJ2-3|-
TGTGCCAGCAGTGACCCTACCCTTCCTAGCACAGATACGCAGTATTTT
CASSDPTLPSTDTQYF
>TRBV6-5|few|TRBJ1-2|-
TGTGCCAGCAGTACGACCCCAGGGCCCTATGGCTACACCTTC
CASSTTPGPYGYTF
>TRBV6-4|-|TRBJ2-4|TRBD2
TGTGCCAGCGGGGAGGGACCCTTAGCCAAAAACATTCAGTACTTC
CASGEGPLAKNIQYF
>TRBV27|few|TRBJ2-7|TRBD2
TGTGCCAGCAGCCGTGGACTAGCGGCCCCGGCGTACGAGCAGTACTTC
CASSRGLAAPAYEQYF
>TRBV4-1|once|TRBJ2-1|-
TGCGCCAGCAGCCAAGAAGGGAGCGCAAGCTCCTACAATGAGCAGTTCTTC
CASSQEGSASSYNEQFF
>TRBV20-1|-|TRBJ1-5|TRBD1
TGCAGTGCTCAGCTCGGGACAGGAAATCAGCCCCAGCATTTT
CSAQLGTGNQPQHF
>TRBV20-1|-|TRBJ2-7|TRBD2
TGCAGTGCTAGAGATTTAGCGGGGACTAGCGGTTACGAGCAGTACTTC
CSARDLAGTSGYEQYF
>TRBV9|-|TRBJ2-7|TRBD2
TGTGCCAGCAGCTTCCAGCGGGACTCCTACAATGAGCAGTACTTC
CASSFQRDSYNEQYF
>TRBV6-2/TRBV6-3|-|TRBJ2-1|TRBD1
TGTGCCAGCAGTTACTCGGGCAGGGGGAGATCCAATGAGCAGTTCTTC
CASSYSGRGRSNEQFF
>TRBV20-1|-|TRBJ2-7|-
TGCAGTGCTATAGGGAGCGGCAGCTCCTACAATGAGCAGTACTTC
CSAIGSGSSYNEQYF
>TRBV24-1|-|TRBJ2-7|-
TGTGCCTCGCTAGCGCCTGTCTACAATGAGCAGTACTTC
CASLAPVYNEQYF
>TRBV5-1|-|TRBJ1-1|-
TGCGCCAGCAGCTTGTCTTGGATAAACACTGAAGCTTTCTTT
CASSLSWINTEAFF
>TRBV29-1|-|TRBJ1-6|-
TGCAGCGCCTCGATAGGGACCTATAATTCACCCCTCCACTTT
CSASIGTYNSPLHF
>TRBV2|few|TRBJ1-2|-
TGTGCCAGCATTGAACAGGGCGCGTGGAGCTACACCTTC
CASIEQGAWSYTF
>TRBV20-1|-|TRBJ2-1|-
TGCAGTGCTAGAGATGGGGACAATGAGCAGTTCTTC
CSARDGDNEQFF